This T cell receptor beta chain was observed in a study of blood T cell repertoires in COVID-19. Clones were sequenced by immunoSEQ multiplex PCR, and TCRdb holds only the in-frame ones, with some missing. Among a few hundred thousand clones listed, roughly four fifths were seen once. The germline V and J ends were trimmed by 10 bases and 3 bases, with 15 bases remaining between them. The CDR3 runs to 13 residues. The chain is built from TRBV12-3 or TRBV12-4 and TRBJ2-5; D is possibly TRBD1 (6 bases). The source is a woman between 45 and 60 years old who had recovered from COVID-19. Sequenced material: PBMCs or T cells enriched from blood (not recorded which). The chain's CDR3 is CATVGQIEETQYF. DNA of the CDR3: TGTGCCACCGTCGGACAGATCGAAGAGACCCAGTACTTC.